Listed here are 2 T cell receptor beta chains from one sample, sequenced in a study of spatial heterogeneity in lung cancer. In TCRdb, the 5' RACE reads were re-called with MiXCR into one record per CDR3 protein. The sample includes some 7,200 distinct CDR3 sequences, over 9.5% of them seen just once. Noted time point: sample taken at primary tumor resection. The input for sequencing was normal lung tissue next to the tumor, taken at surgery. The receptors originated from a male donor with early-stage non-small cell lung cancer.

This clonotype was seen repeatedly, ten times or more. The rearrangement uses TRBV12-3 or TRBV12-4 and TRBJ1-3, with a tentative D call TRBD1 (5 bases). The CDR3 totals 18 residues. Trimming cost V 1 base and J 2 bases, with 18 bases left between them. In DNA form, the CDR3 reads TGTGCCAGCAGTTTAGGGGTCGGCCGTGGGGGAACTGGAAACACCATATATTTT. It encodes CASSLGVGRGGTGNTIYF.

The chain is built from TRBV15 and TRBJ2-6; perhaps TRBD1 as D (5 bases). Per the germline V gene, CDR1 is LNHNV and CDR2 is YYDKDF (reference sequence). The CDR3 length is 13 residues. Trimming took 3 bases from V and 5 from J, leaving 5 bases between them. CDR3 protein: CATSRDRANVLTF. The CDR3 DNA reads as TGTGCCACCAGCAGGGACAGGGCCAACGTCCTGACTTTC.